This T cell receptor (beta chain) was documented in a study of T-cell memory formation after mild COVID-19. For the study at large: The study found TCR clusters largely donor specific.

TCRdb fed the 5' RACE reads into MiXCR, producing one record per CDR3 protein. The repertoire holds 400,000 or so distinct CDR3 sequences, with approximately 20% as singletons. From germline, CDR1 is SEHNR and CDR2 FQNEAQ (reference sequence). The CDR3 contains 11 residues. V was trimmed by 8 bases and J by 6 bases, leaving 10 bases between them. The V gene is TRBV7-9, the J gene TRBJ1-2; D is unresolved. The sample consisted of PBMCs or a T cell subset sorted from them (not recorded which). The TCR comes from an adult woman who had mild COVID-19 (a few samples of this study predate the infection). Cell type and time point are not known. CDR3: CASDYTHGYTF. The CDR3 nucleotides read TGTGCCAGCGACTATACCCATGGCTACACCTTC.